This entry lists 30 T cell receptor beta chains sequenced from one sample in a study of cytomegalovirus exposure and HLA in healthy donors. Primers included in the PCR were 60 Vbeta and 13 Jbeta primers. Sequencing used immunoSEQ multiplex PCR; TCRdb keeps in-frame clones, though not all of them. The specimen's table records 50,000 or so clones. Sequencing was carried out using PBMCs. These receptors came from a middle-aged man in good health and CMV-seropositive.

This chain connects TRBV7-2 to TRBJ1-6; D unresolved. V lost 1 base, J lost 0 bases, and 7 bases lay in between. This CDR3 region has 16 residues. Germline CDR1 SGHTA, CDR2 FQGNSA. For the CDR3, the DNA is TGTGCCAGCAGCTTAGACGTTAGCTCCTATAATTCACCCCTCCACTTT. This codes for CASSLDVSSYNSPLHF.

In DNA form, the CDR3 reads TGTGCCACCAGCAGAGATCCCTGGACTAACACCGGGGAGCTGTTTTTT. Protein sequence: CATSRDPWTNTGELFF. The J gene is TRBJ2-2, the V gene TRBV15, with D possibly TRBD2 on 5 matching bases. The CDR3 is 16 amino acids. Germline V lookup: CDR1 LNHNV, CDR2 YYDKDF (reference sequence). V lost 0 bases to trimming and J lost 2 bases, with 10 bases between them.

The DNA of the CDR3 is TGTGCCAGCAGCTTACAGGCCGATGGCTACACCTTC. This encodes CASSLQADGYTF. This chain uses TRBV7-9 with TRBJ1-2; D remains ambiguous. This CDR3 is built from 12 residues. Trimming pared 2 bases from V and 6 bases from J, leaving 7 bases between. Germline values: CDR1 SEHNR, CDR2 FQNEAQ (reference sequence).

The rearrangement joins TRBV7-3 to TRBJ2-7; TRBD1 matches 9 bases. The germline CDR1 and CDR2 sequences are SGHTA and FQGTGA. With 5 bases clipped from V and 5 bases from J, the junction kept 10 bases outside the gene matches. The CDR3 loop spans 15 amino acids. CDR3 nucleotide sequence: TGTGCCAGCAGCCTACAACCCGGGACAGGGAACGAGCAGTACTTC. This translates into CASSLQPGTGNEQYF.

The rearrangement uses TRBV28 and TRBJ2-5, with TRBD1 identical over 7 bases. V shed 5 bases and J 1 base; nucleotides not matched to a gene: 7. The CDR3 is made up of 15 amino acids. Germline V lookup: CDR1 MDHEN, CDR2 SYDVKM. CDR3 coding DNA: TGTGCCAGCAGTCCTTACCGGGACAGCCAAGAGACCCAGTACTTC. Translation gives CASSPYRDSQETQYF.

The J gene is TRBJ1-1, the V gene TRBV6-1; D remains ambiguous. Per germline, CDR1 MNHNS and CDR2 SASEGT. The CDR3 is 13 residues long. The V and J ends lost 6 bases and 1 base respectively, with 9 bases between them. The CDR3 spells CASREDANTEAFF. The CDR3 coding sequence is TGTGCCAGCAGGGAGGATGCGAACACTGAAGCTTTCTTT.

The chain employs TRBV5-1 and TRBJ2-3, with D perhaps matching TRBD1 (6 bases). This CDR3 has 16 amino acids. From germline, CDR1 is SGHRS and CDR2 YFSETQ. Trimming removed 1 base at V and 0 bases at J, with 12 bases between. CDR3 loop: CASSLSWTVSTDTQYF. CDR3 bases: TGCGCCAGCAGCTTGTCTTGGACAGTTAGCACAGATACGCAGTATTTT.

The V call is TRBV30, the J call TRBJ1-1; D is unclear. The CDR3 length is 12 residues. Trimming took 5 bases from V and 4 from J, leaving 11 bases between them. Per the germline V gene, CDR1 is GTSNPN and CDR2 is SVGIG (reference sequence). CDR3 coding DNA: TGTGCCTGGTCACCGCCTAGCACTGAAGCTTTCTTT. As protein: CAWSPPSTEAFF. Variable domain in full (rest from reference TRBV30 and TRBJ1-1): SQTIHQWPATLVQPVGSPLSLECTVEGTSNPNLYWYRQAAGRGLQLLFYSVGIGQISSEVPQNLSASRPQDRQFILSSKKLLLSDSGFYLCAWSPPSTEAFFGQGTRLTVV.

CDR3 residues: CASSLTGTSVYEQYF. CDR3 DNA: TGCGCCAGCAGCTTAACCGGGACTAGTGTGTACGAGCAGTACTTC. The gene calls are TRBV5-1 and TRBJ2-7, with 8 bases that match TRBD2. The J segment lost 4 bases and the V segment lost 2 bases, leaving 8 bases of the junction unmatched. The germline V gene has CDR1 SGHRS and CDR2 YFSETQ. This CDR3 has 15 residues.

This rearrangement joins TRBV21-1 to TRBJ2-7; the table calls TRBD2, which could not be checked here. TRBV21-1 is a pseudogene. The length of the CDR3 is 13 residues. The CDR3 DNA follows: TGTGCCAGCCCGAGCGGGGGGGCCCACGAGCAGTACTTC. As protein: CASPSGGAHEQYF.

The chain combines TRBV28 with TRBJ1-2; D unresolved. Trimming shortened V by 5 bases and J by 10 bases, and 20 bases separated the two germline ends. The CDR3 extends over 14 amino acids. CDR1 and CDR2 (germline): MDHEN, SYDVKM. The CDR3 loop reads CASSPDGYQSVYTF. CDR3 bases: TGTGCCAGCAGTCCCGACGGATATCAGAGCGTCTACACCTTC.

This chain joins TRBV6-1 and TRBJ2-7; D is unresolved. With 7 bases removed from V and 0 bases from J, the gap between germline ends came to 10 bases. The CDR3 consists of 13 residues. The germline V gene has CDR1 MNHNS and CDR2 SASEGT. The CDR3 nucleotides read TGTGCCAGCATCCCGGAGAGCTCCTACGAGCAGTACTTC. As protein: CASIPESSYEQYF.

The CDR3 is CASSREGTEAFF. CDR3 DNA: TGCGCCAGCAGCCGTGAGGGCACTGAAGCTTTCTTT. The gene calls are TRBV5-1 and TRBJ1-1; no clear D. Germline CDR1 is SGHRS and CDR2 is YFSETQ. CDR3 length: 12 amino acids. Deletions cut 4 bases from V and 4 bases from J, with 8 bases between. The variable domain in full, with the rest retrieved from reference TRBV5-1 and TRBJ1-1, is KAGVTQTPRYLIKTRGQQVTLSCSPISGHRSVSWYQQTPGQGLQFLFEYFSETQRNKGNFPGRFSGRQFSNSRSEMNVSTLELGDSALYLCASSREGTEAFFGQGTRLTVV.

This sequence joins TRBV5-1 and TRBJ1-2, with 10 bases fitting TRBD1. Germline assignment: CDR1 SGHRS and CDR2 YFSETQ. The CDR3 runs to 15 residues. Losses at the gene ends were 4 bases for V and 6 bases for J; bases not matched to a gene: 9. The CDR3 spells CASSTRDRGNHGYTF. The CDR3 DNA is TGCGCCAGCAGCACCCGGGACAGGGGAAATCATGGCTACACCTTC.

The chain has TRBV29-1 and TRBJ1-1, with D unclear. CDR1 is SQVTM and CDR2 is ANQGSEA in the germline V gene. The CDR3 has 15 amino acids. Trimming removed 5 bases at V and 2 bases at J, with 18 bases between. The CDR3 nucleotides read TGCAGCGTTCAAGCGGCGGGCAGACCTAACACTGAAGCTTTCTTT. Residues: CSVQAAGRPNTEAFF.

V and J are TRBV30 and TRBJ1-3; 9 bases line up with TRBD1. Unmatched junction bases numbered 5, after V lost 4 bases and J lost 4 bases. The germline gives CDR1 GTSNPN, CDR2 SVGIG (reference sequence). The CDR3 is made up of 14 amino acids. The CDR3 nucleotides read TGTGCCTGGAAAGCAGGGACAGGGGGAAACACCATATATTTT. Its protein product is CAWKAGTGGNTIYF.

The rearrangement uses TRBV18 and TRBJ1-2; perhaps TRBD1 as D (5 bases). The CDR3 sequence is 15 residues long. Germline V gives CDR1 KGHSH, CDR2 LQKENI. Trimming pared 2 bases from V and 4 bases from J, leaving 14 bases between. The CDR3 reads CASSPSQGATYGYTF. In nucleotides, the CDR3 is TGTGCCAGCTCACCATCGCAGGGCGCGACCTATGGCTACACCTTC.

The V call is TRBV28, the J call TRBJ2-2; 9 bases align to TRBD1. After removal of 6 bases from V and 0 bases from J, the junction contained 11 bases not matched to a gene. Germline V gene lookup returns CDR1 MDHEN and CDR2 SYDVKM. The CDR3 extends over 18 amino acids. CDR3 nucleotides: TGTGCCAGCAGACAGTATGGACAGGGGTTCGCGAACACCGGGGAGCTGTTTTTT. Protein product: CASRQYGQGFANTGELFF.

This chain connects TRBV5-4 to TRBJ1-3, with a weak D call TRBD1 (5 bases). The CDR3 covers 16 residues. Between the trimmed V and J ends, which lost 2 bases and 2 bases, there was a span of 14 bases. Germline values: CDR1 SGHNT, CDR2 YYREEE (reference sequence). Here the CDR3 DNA reads TGTGCCAGCAGCTTTGGGGCACCAGACCCTGGAAACACCATATATTTT. Translating gives CASSFGAPDPGNTIYF.

The V call is TRBV19, the J call TRBJ2-3; no reliable D call. Germline lookup yields CDR1 LNHDA and CDR2 SQIVND (reference sequence). This CDR3 region has 12 residues. Trimming took 8 bases from V and 1 from J, leaving 7 bases between them. The CDR3 region is CASDKGTDTQYF. The CDR3, as DNA: TGTGCCAGTGACAAAGGCACAGATACGCAGTATTTT.

V gene TRBV27 combines with J gene TRBJ2-7, with 9 bases aligning to TRBD1. The CDR3 length is 16 residues. Germline assignment: CDR1 MNHEY and CDR2 SMNVEV (reference sequence). Losses at the gene ends were 4 bases for V and 0 bases for J; bases not matched to a gene: 7. For the CDR3, the DNA is TGTGCCAGCAGTTCAACGGGACAGGGCATCTCCTACGAGCAGTACTTC. The encoded protein is CASSSTGQGISYEQYF.

This chain joins TRBV6-5 and TRBJ2-7; TRBD2 aligns across 13 bases. With V trimmed by 8 bases and J by 3 bases, 7 bases remained unmatched. Germline V gene sequence: CDR1 MNHEY, CDR2 SVGAGI. This CDR3 comprises 15 residues. CDR3 bases: TGTGCCAGCTCGAGGACTAGCGGGAGAAACTACGAGCAGTACTTC. Protein: CASSRTSGRNYEQYF.

The chain joins TRBV29-1 to TRBJ2-5, with TRBD2 matching over 15 bases. CDR1 is SQVTM, CDR2 ANQGSEA, per germline. The CDR3 contains 14 residues. J lost 5 bases, V lost 5 bases, and 3 bases had no gene match. CDR3 sequence: CSVFGTSGRETQYF. The CDR3 DNA reads as TGCAGCGTTTTCGGGACTAGCGGGAGGGAGACCCAGTACTTC.

This chain uses TRBV7-6 with TRBJ1-2; 7 bases fit TRBD1. Germline V gives CDR1 SGHVS, CDR2 FNYEAQ. With V trimmed by 1 base and J by 4 bases, 9 bases remained unmatched. The CDR3 loop spans 16 amino acids. The CDR3, as DNA: TGTGCCAGCAGCTTAGACGTAGGGGGCGCGGGCTATGGCTACACCTTC. This encodes CASSLDVGGAGYGYTF.

The chain employs TRBV4-3 and TRBJ2-7; D perhaps matches TRBD2 (6 bases). Germline V gene lookup returns CDR1 LGHNA and CDR2 YSLEER. V was pared by 1 base and J by 4 bases, with 11 bases between. This CDR3 has 14 residues. Here the CDR3 reads CASSQGGGLYEQYF. The DNA of the CDR3 is TGCGCCAGCAGCCAAGGGGGAGGTCTTTACGAGCAGTACTTC.

V usage is TRBV5-5 and J usage is TRBJ1-5, with D perhaps TRBD1 (6 bases). Trimming removed 4 bases at V and 0 bases at J, with 17 bases between. This CDR3 is built from 17 residues. Germline V gives CDR1 SGHKS, CDR2 YYEKEE (reference sequence). CDR3 in DNA: TGTGCCAGCAGCGCAACTACAGGGTCTTATAGCAATCAGCCCCAGCATTTT. Encoded protein: CASSATTGSYSNQPQHF.

The chain joins TRBV7-3 to TRBJ2-2; 11 nucleotides align to TRBD2. V was clipped by 2 bases and J by 2 bases; unmatched bases: 7. This CDR3 comprises 18 residues. Germline CDR1 SGHTA, CDR2 FQGTGA. CDR3 sequence: CASSLYASGGTNTGELFF. For the CDR3, the DNA is TGTGCCAGCAGCTTATACGCTAGCGGGGGGACAAACACCGGGGAGCTGTTTTTT. The whole variable domain, remainder taken from reference TRBV7-3 and TRBJ2-2, is GAGVSQTPSNKVTEKGKYVELRCDPISGHTALYWYRQSLGQGPEFLIYFQGTGAADDSGLPNDRFFAVRPEGSVSTLKIQRTERGDSAVYLCASSLYASGGTNTGELFFGEGSRLTVL.

The chain links TRBV9 to TRBJ1-4, with D unresolved. Germline-derived CDR1 and CDR2 are SGDLS and YYNGEE. Between the trimmed V and J ends, which lost 0 bases and 4 bases, there was a span of 10 bases. This CDR3 has 15 residues. CDR3 in DNA: TGTGCCAGCAGCGTAGGGGTAGGAGGTAATGAAAAACTGTTTTTT. Translation: CASSVGVGGNEKLFF.

The chain couples TRBV19 to TRBJ2-5; D perhaps matches TRBD2 (6 bases). The CDR3 is 16 residues long. CDR1 is LNHDA and CDR2 is SQIVND in the germline V gene (reference sequence). V dropped 5 bases and J dropped 4 bases, with 20 bases sitting between them. This CDR3 is CASSSALGQGGETQYF. Written as DNA, the CDR3 is TGTGCCAGTAGTTCGGCCCTGGGGCAGGGAGGAGAGACCCAGTACTTC.

V usage is TRBV18 and J usage is TRBJ1-1; D is undetermined. With 5 bases removed from V and 1 base from J, the gap between germline ends came to 8 bases. Germline assignment: CDR1 KGHSH and CDR2 LQKENI. The CDR3 contains 13 residues. The CDR3 DNA reads as TGTGCCAGCTCATATGACAAGAACACTGAAGCTTTCTTT. It yields the protein CASSYDKNTEAFF.